Presented here are 14 T cell receptor beta chains from one specimen sequenced in a study of T cell responses to AZD1222 COVID-19 vaccine. The method was immunoSEQ multiplex PCR; TCRdb's version includes in-frame clones alone and lacks a portion of them. Found here are over 75,000 clones, 80% to 90% of them singletons; the top ten hold roughly 3.2%. Sequencing used peripheral blood, obtained 28 days after the second AZD1222 dose. These receptor sequences come from an adult who received the AZD1222 COVID-19 vaccine.

The chain combines TRBV7-9 with TRBJ2-5; D is uncertain. Trimming pared 4 bases from V and 2 bases from J, leaving 5 bases between. The germline CDR1 and CDR2 sequences are SEHNR and FQNEAQ (reference sequence). The CDR3 totals 12 residues. The CDR3 DNA is TGTGCCAGCAGCTCGTCACAAGAGACCCAGTACTTC. Amino acids: CASSSSQETQYF.

This chain uses TRBV18 with TRBJ2-2; weak D call: TRBD1 (5 bases). The CDR3 extends over 15 amino acids. Germline CDR1 and CDR2: KGHSH and LQKENI. Trimming removed 3 bases at V and 1 base at J, with 9 bases between. This chain's CDR3 is CASSPLTENTGELFF. CDR3 bases: TGTGCCAGCTCACCTTTGACAGAGAACACCGGGGAGCTGTTTTTT.

This chain joins TRBV25-1 and TRBJ2-2; D tentatively fits TRBD1 or TRBD2 (5 bases each). The CDR3 is 16 amino acids. Germline lookup yields CDR1 MGHDK and CDR2 SYGVNS. The V and J ends lost 5 bases and 5 bases respectively, with 18 bases between them. This CDR3 is CASSTMGDPETGELFF. CDR3 nucleotides: TGTGCCAGCAGTACTATGGGGGACCCCGAGACCGGGGAGCTGTTTTTT.

This sequence joins TRBV7-3 and TRBJ1-1; D is ambiguous. This CDR3 region has 14 residues. The V end was cut by 2 bases, the J end by 4 bases, with 11 bases between. Germline assignment: CDR1 SGHTA and CDR2 FQGTGA. CDR3 protein: CASSLLAGTTEAFF. Here the CDR3 DNA reads TGTGCCAGCAGCTTATTGGCGGGAACCACTGAAGCTTTCTTT.

In nucleotides, the CDR3 is TGTGCCAGCAGTTTTTTCGATTCACCCCTCCACTTT. This sequence encodes CASSFFDSPLHF. This chain joins TRBV12-3 or TRBV12-4 and TRBJ1-6; D gene ambiguous. The CDR3 consists of 12 residues. V was cut by 3 bases and J by 8 bases, with 5 bases left in between.

V is TRBV18 and J is TRBJ2-2, with 9 bases lining up with TRBD1. J gave up 7 bases and V 3 bases, and 3 bases lay outside the gene matches. The CDR3 totals 14 residues. Germline CDR1 reads KGHSH; CDR2 reads LQKENI. CDR3: CASSPGTGRGELFF. The CDR3 DNA sequence: TGTGCCAGCTCACCTGGGACAGGGCGCGGGGAGCTGTTTTTT.

The rearrangement joins TRBV6-5 to TRBJ2-5; 14 bases align to TRBD2. From germline, CDR1 is MNHEY and CDR2 SVGAGI. This CDR3 is 14 amino acids long. The J segment lost 5 bases and the V segment lost 6 bases, leaving 2 bases of the junction unmatched. The DNA for the CDR3 is TGTGCCAGCAGGGGGACTAGCGGGAGTGAGACCCAGTACTTC. Translated, it gives CASRGTSGSETQYF.

The chain recombines TRBV29-1 with TRBJ2-3; 8 nucleotides line up with TRBD2. V lost 5 bases to trimming and J lost 4 bases; unmatched junction nucleotides: 8. CDR3 length: 14 amino acids. The V gene's germline CDR1 is SQVTM and CDR2 ANQGSEA. The chain's CDR3 is CSVFSGIGADTQYF. The CDR3 coding sequence is TGCAGCGTTTTTAGCGGGATAGGTGCAGATACGCAGTATTTT.

About this clone itself: Other DNA sequences of this sample code for an identical CDR3. The CDR3 region has the DNA TGTGCCAGTAGTATCGGGCGGGGGGCGAACACCGGGGAGCTGTTTTTT. Translated: CASSIGRGANTGELFF. V is TRBV19 and J is TRBJ2-2, with TRBD2 identical over 8 bases. Trimming took 3 bases from V and 0 from J; bases not matched to a gene: 3. The CDR3 contains 16 residues. Per the germline V gene, CDR1 is LNHDA and CDR2 is SQIVND (reference sequence).

The J gene is TRBJ1-1, the V gene TRBV29-1; D might be TRBD1 (5 bases). V lost 4 bases and J lost 3, with 12 bases in between. This CDR3 spans 13 amino acids. CDR1 is SQVTM and CDR2 is ANQGSEA in the germline V gene. Written as DNA, the CDR3 is TGCAGCGTTGGCCAGGGAACGTACACTGAAGCTTTCTTT. Amino acids: CSVGQGTYTEAFF. Drawing the rest from reference TRBV29-1 and TRBJ1-1, the complete variable domain is SAVISQKPSRDICQRGTSLTIQCQVDSQVTMMFWYRQQPGQSLTLIATANQGSEATYESGFVIDKFPISRPNLTFSTLTVSNMSPEDSSIYLCSVGQGTYTEAFFGQGTRLTVV.

The chain uses TRBV11-2 and TRBJ2-7, with 11 bases aligning to TRBD2. Germline V gene sequence: CDR1 SGHAT, CDR2 FQNNGV. After removal of 1 base from V and 3 bases from J, the junction contained 11 bases not matched to a gene. This CDR3 contains 18 residues. Here the CDR3 DNA reads TGTGCCAGCAGCTTAGTAGGGACTAGCGGATATCACCGCTACGAGCAGTACTTC. This sequence encodes CASSLVGTSGYHRYEQYF.

CDR3 region: CASSSAGLGGGGELFF. DNA of the CDR3: TGTGCCAGCAGCTCCGCGGGACTAGGAGGGGGCGGGGAGCTGTTTTTT. The chain has TRBV7-6 and TRBJ2-2; 8 bases are shared with TRBD2. Trimming removed 4 bases from V and 7 bases from J; junction bases left unmatched: 11. This CDR3 contains 16 residues. The germline V gene has CDR1 SGHVS and CDR2 FNYEAQ.

This clone was observed a handful of times. The V and J genes are TRBV15 and TRBJ1-3; D is possibly TRBD1 (6 bases). V was shortened by 3 bases and J by 2 bases, with 17 bases between the two germline ends. The CDR3 is 17 residues long. Per the germline V gene, CDR1 is LNHNV and CDR2 is YYDKDF (reference sequence). CDR3 in DNA: TGTGCCACCAGCAGGCTCCTAGGGGGAACAGCTGGAAACACCATATATTTT. Residues: CATSRLLGGTAGNTIYF.

This clone was seen once. This rearrangement joins TRBV18 to TRBJ2-1; TRBD2 matches 10 bases. The trim removed 5 bases at V and 0 bases at J, leaving 4 bases unmatched. CDR3 length equals 16 residues. In germline, CDR1 is KGHSH, CDR2 LQKENI. CDR3: CASSAIAGGSYNEQFF. The CDR3 nucleotides read TGTGCCAGCTCAGCCATAGCGGGAGGCTCCTACAATGAGCAGTTCTTC.